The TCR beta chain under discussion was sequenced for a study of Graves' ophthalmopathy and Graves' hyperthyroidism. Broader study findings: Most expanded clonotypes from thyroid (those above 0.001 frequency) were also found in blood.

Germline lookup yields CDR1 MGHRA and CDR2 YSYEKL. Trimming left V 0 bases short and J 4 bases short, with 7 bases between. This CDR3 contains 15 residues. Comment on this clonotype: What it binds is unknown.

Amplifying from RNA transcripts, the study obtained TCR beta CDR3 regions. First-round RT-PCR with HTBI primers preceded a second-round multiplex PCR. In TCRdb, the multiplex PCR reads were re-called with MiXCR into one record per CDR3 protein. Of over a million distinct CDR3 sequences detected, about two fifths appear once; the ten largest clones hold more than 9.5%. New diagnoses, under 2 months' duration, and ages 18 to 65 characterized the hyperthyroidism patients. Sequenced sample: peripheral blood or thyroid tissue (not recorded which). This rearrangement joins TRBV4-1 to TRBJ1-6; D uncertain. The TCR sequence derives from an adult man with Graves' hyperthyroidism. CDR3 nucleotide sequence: TGCGCCAGCAGCCAAGAGCTGGGATATAATTCACCCCTCCACTTT. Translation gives CASSQELGYNSPLHF.